This TCR beta chain was documented in a study of response to subunit inactivated influenza vaccine. Overall study results and limits: Researchers suggested that each seasonal influenza vaccination recruits few new T cells.

The germline gives CDR1 SGHVS, CDR2 FNYEAQ. The CDR3 contains 15 residues. Trimming removed 5 bases at V and 1 base at J, with 12 bases between. Concerning this clonotype itself: The antigen is unknown.

TCRdb re-called the RT-PCR reads through MiXCR, storing one row per CDR3 protein. This table holds hundreds of thousands of distinct CDR3 sequences, 15% to 18% found once. The TCR was taken from a man in his fifties who received an inactivated influenza vaccine. The chain has TRBV7-6 and TRBJ2-1; tentatively, D is TRBD1 (5 bases). The sequencing used PBMCs from blood, collected 11 to 12 days after vaccination. This CDR3 reads CASSQPRQSYNEQFF. The CDR3, as DNA: TGTGCCAGCAGCCAACCAAGACAGTCCTACAATGAGCAGTTCTTC.